This T cell receptor (beta chain) was identified in a study of cytomegalovirus exposure and HLA in healthy donors. For the study at large: Roughly 80% of a few hundred genotyped donors fell in the Caucasian-associated ancestry cluster.

PCR employed 60 Vbeta and 13 Jbeta primers. TCRdb's copy holds only in-frame clones and misses some; the assay was immunoSEQ multiplex PCR. The sample yields 90,000 to 110,000 clones, under 80% seen once. Trimming removed 0 bases at V and 0 bases at J, with 9 bases between. Germline CDR1 SGHDN, CDR2 FVKESK. The CDR3 has 15 amino acids. The sequence derives from a woman between 50 and 59 years old in good health and CMV-seropositive. The chain is built from TRBV14 and TRBJ2-7; TRBD1 is a possible D gene (6 bases). Input material: PBMCs. CDR3 loop: CASSQEFRGSYEQYF. The DNA of the CDR3 is TGTGCCAGCAGCCAAGAGTTCAGGGGCTCCTACGAGCAGTACTTC.